This TCR beta chain is from a study of CD8 T cells in ankylosing spondylitis. This clonotype turned up a few times. Its antigen remains unidentified. General study findings and limits: A motif in TCR beta, a set of roughly 8 highly homologous variants, appeared characteristic of ankylosing spondylitis blood. Significant enrichment of disease-linked clones was reportedly seen in matched ankylosing spondylitis synovial fluid.

Each CDR3 protein is one row after TCRdb ran MiXCR on the 5' RACE reads. The sample has around 39,000 distinct CDR3 sequences; about 11% are singletons. This TCR was recovered from a male donor with ankylosing spondylitis. Sequencing used synovial fluid, either unsorted or a sorted T cell fraction (not recorded which).

The CDR3 is CSVPASGYGYTF. As DNA, the CDR3 is TGCAGCGTTCCCGCTTCAGGCTATGGCTACACCTTC. The chain employs TRBV29-1 and TRBJ1-2; D gene ambiguous. The CDR3 runs to 12 residues. The ends were cut back, 5 bases at V and 4 bases at J, with 11 bases in the middle. Germline V gene data show CDR1 as SQVTM and CDR2 as ANQGSEA.